The T cell receptor beta chain under discussion was sequenced for a study of cytomegalovirus exposure and HLA in healthy donors. The CDR3 is made up of 15 amino acids. Between the trimmed V and J ends, which lost 8 bases and 4 bases, there was a span of 19 bases. CDR1 and CDR2 from the germline V gene are MGHRA and YSYEKL. The PCR used 60 Vbeta and 13 Jbeta primers. Method: immunoSEQ multiplex PCR; TCRdb's copy keeps in-frame clones and lacks some. The sample consists of 100,000 to 150,000 clones, 73% of them appearing once. Input material: PBMCs. The receptor's source is a man between 60 and 75 years old in good health and CMV-seropositive. V is TRBV4-1 and J is TRBJ2-3; possible D gene TRBD2, 7 bases. DNA of the CDR3: TGCGCCAGCGCCCCATGGGGGGGGGCTTCAGATACGCAGTATTTT. Encoded protein: CASAPWGGASDTQYF.